Given below is one T cell receptor beta chain in context. This sample was included in a study of blood T cell repertoires in COVID-19. Across the whole study: COVID-19 samples collected from the United States, Italy and Spain covered acute and convalescent phases. The cDNA or gDNA used as material had been derived from T cells, B-cell-depleted T cells, or PBMCs.

Profiling relied on immunoSEQ multiplex PCR, and the TCRdb table lists in-frame clones only, not all of them. The profile covers approximately 140,000 clones, with 80% appearing a single time and 13% taken by the ten largest. V lost 6 bases, J lost 6 bases, and 8 bases stayed unmatched. The CDR3 is 14 residues long. The V gene's germline CDR1 is LGHNA and CDR2 YSLEER. V gene TRBV4-3 combines with J gene TRBJ2-7; the match to TRBD2 covers 10 bases. The material sequenced was peripheral blood. The TCR originated in a man aged 55-75 years with active or convalescent COVID-19. The DNA of the CDR3 is TGCGCCAGCAGTGCGCTAGCGGGAGCTAGCGAGCAGTACTTC. Translation: CASSALAGASEQYF.